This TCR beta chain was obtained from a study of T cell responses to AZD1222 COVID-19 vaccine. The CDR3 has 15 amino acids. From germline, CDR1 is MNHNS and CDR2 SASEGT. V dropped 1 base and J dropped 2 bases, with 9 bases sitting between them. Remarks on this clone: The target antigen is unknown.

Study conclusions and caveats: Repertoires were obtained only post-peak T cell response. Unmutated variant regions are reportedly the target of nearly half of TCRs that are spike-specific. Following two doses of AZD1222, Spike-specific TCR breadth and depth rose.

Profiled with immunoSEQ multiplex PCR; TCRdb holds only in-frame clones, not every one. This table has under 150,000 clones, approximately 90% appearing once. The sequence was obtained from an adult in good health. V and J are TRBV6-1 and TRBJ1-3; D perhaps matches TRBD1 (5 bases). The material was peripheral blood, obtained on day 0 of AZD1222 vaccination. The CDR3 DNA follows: TGTGCCAGCAGTGAAGTCCAGGGACCTGGAAACACCATATATTTT. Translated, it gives CASSEVQGPGNTIYF.